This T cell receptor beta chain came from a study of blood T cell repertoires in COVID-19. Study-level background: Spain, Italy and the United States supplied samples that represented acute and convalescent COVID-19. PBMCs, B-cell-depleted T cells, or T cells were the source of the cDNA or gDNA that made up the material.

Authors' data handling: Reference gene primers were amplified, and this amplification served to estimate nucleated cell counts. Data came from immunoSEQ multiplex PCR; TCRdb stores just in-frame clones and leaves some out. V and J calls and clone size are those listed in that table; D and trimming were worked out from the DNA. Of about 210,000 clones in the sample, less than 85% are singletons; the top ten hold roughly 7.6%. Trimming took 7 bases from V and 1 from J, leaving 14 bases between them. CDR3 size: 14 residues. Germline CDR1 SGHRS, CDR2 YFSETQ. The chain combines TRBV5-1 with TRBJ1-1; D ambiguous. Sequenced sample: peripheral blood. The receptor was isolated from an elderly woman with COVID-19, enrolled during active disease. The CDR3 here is CASRPGSSNTEAFF. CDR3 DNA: TGCGCCAGCCGGCCGGGGTCGTCGAACACTGAAGCTTTCTTT.